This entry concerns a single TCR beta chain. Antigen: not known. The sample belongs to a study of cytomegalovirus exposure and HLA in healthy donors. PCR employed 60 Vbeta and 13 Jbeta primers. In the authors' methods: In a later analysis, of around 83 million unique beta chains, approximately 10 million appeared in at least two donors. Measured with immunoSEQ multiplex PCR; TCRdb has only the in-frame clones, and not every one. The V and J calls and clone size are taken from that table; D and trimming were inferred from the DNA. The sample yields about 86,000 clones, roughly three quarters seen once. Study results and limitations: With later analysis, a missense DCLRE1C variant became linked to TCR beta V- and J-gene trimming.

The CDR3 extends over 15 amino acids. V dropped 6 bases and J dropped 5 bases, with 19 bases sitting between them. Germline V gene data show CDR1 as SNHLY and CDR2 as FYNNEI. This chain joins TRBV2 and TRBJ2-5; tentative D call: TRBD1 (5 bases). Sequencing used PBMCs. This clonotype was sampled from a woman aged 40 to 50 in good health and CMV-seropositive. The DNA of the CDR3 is TGTGCCAGCAGCCTCGACAGTATAAGTCGGGAGACCCAGTACTTC. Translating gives CASSLDSISRETQYF.